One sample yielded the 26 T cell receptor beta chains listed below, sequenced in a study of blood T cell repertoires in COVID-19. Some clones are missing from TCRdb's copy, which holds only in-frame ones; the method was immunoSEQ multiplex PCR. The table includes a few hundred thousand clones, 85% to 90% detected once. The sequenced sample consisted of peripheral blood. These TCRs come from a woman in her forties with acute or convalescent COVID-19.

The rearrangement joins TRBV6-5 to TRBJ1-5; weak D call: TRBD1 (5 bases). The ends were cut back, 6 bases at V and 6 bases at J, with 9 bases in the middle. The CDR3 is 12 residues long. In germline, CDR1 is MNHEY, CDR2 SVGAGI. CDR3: CASRSTGQPQHF. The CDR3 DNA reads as TGTGCCAGCAGATCAACAGGTCAGCCCCAGCATTTT.

This CDR3 is CASSPRTGNEKLFF. The CDR3, as DNA: TGTGCCAGCAGCCCCCGGACAGGGAATGAAAAACTGTTTTTT. The V and J genes are TRBV14 and TRBJ1-4; the match to TRBD1 covers 8 bases. V was clipped by 4 bases and J by 5 bases; unmatched bases: 3. The length of the CDR3 is 14 residues. From germline, CDR1 is SGHDN and CDR2 FVKESK.

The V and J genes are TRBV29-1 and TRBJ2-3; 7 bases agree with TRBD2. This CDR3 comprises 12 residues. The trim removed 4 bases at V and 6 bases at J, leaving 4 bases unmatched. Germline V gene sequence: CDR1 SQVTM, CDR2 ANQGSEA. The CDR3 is CSVVMGGDTQYF. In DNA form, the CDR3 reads TGCAGCGTTGTTATGGGGGGGGATACGCAGTATTTT.

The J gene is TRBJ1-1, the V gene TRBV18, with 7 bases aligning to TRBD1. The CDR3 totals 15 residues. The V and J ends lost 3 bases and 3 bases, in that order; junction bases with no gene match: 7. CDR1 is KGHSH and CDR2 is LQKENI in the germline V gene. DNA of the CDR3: TGTGCCAGCTCACCGGGACAGACAAGGGACACTGAAGCTTTCTTT. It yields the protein CASSPGQTRDTEAFF.

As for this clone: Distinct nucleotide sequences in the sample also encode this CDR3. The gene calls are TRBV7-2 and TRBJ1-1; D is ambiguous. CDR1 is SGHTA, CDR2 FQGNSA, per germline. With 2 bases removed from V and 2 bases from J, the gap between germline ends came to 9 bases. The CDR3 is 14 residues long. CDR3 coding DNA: TGTGCCAGCAGCTTATCGCCGGGTAACACTGAAGCTTTCTTT. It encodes CASSLSPGNTEAFF.

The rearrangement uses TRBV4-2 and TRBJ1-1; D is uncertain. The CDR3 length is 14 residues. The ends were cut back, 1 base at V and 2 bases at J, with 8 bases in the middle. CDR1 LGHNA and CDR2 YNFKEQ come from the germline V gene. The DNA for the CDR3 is TGTGCCAGCAGCCAAGCTCCGGGAAACACTGAAGCTTTCTTT. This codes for CASSQAPGNTEAFF.

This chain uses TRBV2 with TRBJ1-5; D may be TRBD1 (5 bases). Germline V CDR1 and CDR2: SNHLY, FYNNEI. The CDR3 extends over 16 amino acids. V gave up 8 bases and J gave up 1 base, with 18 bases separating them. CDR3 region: CASRGGVDISNQPQHF. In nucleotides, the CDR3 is TGTGCCAGCCGGGGGGGGGTTGATATCAGCAATCAGCCCCAGCATTTT. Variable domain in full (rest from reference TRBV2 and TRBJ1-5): EPEVTQTPSHQVTQMGQEVILRCVPISNHLYFYWYRQILGQKVEFLVSFYNNEISEKSEIFDDQFSVERPDGSNFTLKIRSTKLEDSAMYFCASRGGVDISNQPQHFGDGTRLSIL.

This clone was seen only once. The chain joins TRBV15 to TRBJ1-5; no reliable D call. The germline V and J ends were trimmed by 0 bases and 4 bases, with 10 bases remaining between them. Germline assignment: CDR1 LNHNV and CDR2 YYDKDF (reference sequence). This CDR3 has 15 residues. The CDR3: CATSRDAGENQPQHF. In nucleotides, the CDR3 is TGTGCCACCAGCAGAGATGCGGGAGAGAATCAGCCCCAGCATTTT.

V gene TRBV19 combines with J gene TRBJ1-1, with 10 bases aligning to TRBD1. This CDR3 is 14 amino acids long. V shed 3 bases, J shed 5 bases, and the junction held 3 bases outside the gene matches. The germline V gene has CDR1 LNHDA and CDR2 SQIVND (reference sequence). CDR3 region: CASSIWDRGTEAFF. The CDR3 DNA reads TGTGCCAGTAGTATTTGGGACAGGGGAACTGAAGCTTTCTTT.

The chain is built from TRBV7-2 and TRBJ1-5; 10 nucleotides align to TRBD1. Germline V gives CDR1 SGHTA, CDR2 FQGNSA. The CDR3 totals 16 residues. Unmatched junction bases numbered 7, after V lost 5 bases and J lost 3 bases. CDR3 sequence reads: CASSPRQGALNQPQHF. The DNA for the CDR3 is TGTGCCAGCAGCCCGCGACAGGGGGCACTCAATCAGCCCCAGCATTTT. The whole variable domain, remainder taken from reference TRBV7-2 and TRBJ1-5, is GAGVSQSPSNKVTEKGKDVELRCDPISGHTALYWYRQSLGQGLEFLIYFQGNSAPDKSGLPSDRFSAERTGGSVSTLTIQRTQQEDSAVYLCASSPRQGALNQPQHFGDGTRLSIL.

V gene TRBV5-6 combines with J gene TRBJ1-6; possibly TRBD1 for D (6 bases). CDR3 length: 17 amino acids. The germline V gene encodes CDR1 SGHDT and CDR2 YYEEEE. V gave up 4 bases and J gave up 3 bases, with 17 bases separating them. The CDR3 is CASSPGQTKSYNSPLHF. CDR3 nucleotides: TGTGCCAGCAGCCCCGGACAGACCAAAAGCTATAATTCACCCCTCCACTTT.

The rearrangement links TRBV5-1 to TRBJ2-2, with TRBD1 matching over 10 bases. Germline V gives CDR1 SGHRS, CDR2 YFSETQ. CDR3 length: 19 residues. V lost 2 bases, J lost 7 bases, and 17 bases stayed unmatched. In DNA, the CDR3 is TGCGCCAGCAGCTTTACTGGCCCTTGGGACAGGGGTGAAAGCGGGGAGCTGTTTTTT. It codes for CASSFTGPWDRGESGELFF.

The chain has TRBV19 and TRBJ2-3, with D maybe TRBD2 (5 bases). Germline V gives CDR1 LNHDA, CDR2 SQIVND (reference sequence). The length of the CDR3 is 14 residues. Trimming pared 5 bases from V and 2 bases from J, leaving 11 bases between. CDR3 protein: CASSHGLNTDTQYF. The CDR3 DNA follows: TGTGCCAGTAGTCACGGACTTAACACAGATACGCAGTATTTT.

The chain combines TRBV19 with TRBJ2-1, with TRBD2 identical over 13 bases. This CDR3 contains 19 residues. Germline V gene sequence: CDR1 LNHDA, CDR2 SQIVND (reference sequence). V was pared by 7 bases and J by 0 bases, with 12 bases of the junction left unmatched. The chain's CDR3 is CASTKTGLAGANSYNEQFF. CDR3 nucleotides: TGTGCCAGTACGAAAACCGGACTAGCGGGGGCAAACTCCTACAATGAGCAGTTCTTC. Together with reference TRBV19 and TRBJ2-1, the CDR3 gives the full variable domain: DGGITQSPKYLFRKEGQNVTLSCEQNLNHDAMYWYRQDPGQGLRLIYYSQIVNDFQKGDIAEGYSVSREKKESFPLTVTSAQKNPTAFYLCASTKTGLAGANSYNEQFFGPGTRLTVL.

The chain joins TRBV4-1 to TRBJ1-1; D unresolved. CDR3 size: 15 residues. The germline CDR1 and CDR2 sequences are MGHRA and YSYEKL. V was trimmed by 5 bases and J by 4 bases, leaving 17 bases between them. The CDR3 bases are TGCGCCAGCAGCACCTTTAAAGGGAGTCCCACTGAAGCTTTCTTT. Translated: CASSTFKGSPTEAFF.

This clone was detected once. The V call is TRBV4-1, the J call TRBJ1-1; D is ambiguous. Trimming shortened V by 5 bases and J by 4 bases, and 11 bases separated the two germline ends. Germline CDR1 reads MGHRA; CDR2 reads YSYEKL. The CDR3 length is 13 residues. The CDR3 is CASSRRGITEAFF. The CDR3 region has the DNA TGCGCCAGCAGCAGGCGAGGGATCACTGAAGCTTTCTTT.

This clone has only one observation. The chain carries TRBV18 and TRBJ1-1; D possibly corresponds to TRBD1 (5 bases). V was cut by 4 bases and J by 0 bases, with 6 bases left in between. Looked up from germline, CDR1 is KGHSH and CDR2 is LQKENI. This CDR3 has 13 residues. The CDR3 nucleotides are TGTGCCAGCTCACAGGGGATGAACACTGAAGCTTTCTTT. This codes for CASSQGMNTEAFF.

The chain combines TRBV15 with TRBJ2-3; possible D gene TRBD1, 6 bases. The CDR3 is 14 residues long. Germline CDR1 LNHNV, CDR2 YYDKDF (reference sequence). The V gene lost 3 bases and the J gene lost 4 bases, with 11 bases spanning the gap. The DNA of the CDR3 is TGTGCCACCAGCAGGCTACAGGGCGCAGATACGCAGTATTTT. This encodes CATSRLQGADTQYF.

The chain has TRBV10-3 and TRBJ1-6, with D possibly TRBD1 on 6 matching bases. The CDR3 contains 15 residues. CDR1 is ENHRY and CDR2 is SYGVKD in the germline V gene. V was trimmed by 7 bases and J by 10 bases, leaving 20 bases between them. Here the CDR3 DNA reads TGTGCCATCACTTCGACCGGGGGGGCAGGCTCACCCCTCCACTTT. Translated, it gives CAITSTGGAGSPLHF.

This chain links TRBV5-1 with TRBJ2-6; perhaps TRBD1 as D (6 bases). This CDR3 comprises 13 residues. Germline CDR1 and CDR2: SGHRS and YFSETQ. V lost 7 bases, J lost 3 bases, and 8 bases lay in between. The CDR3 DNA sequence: TGCGCCAGCTGGGGGCTTGGGGCCAACGTCCTGACTTTC. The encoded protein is CASWGLGANVLTF.

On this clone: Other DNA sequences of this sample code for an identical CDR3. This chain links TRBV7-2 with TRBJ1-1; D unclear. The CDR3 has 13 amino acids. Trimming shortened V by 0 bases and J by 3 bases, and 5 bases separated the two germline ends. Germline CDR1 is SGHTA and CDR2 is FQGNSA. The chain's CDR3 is CASSLARYTEAFF. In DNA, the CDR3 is TGTGCCAGCAGCTTAGCCCGGTACACTGAAGCTTTCTTT. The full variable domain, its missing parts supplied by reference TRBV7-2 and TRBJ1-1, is GAGVSQSPSNKVTEKGKDVELRCDPISGHTALYWYRQSLGQGLEFLIYFQGNSAPDKSGLPSDRFSAERTGGSVSTLTIQRTQQEDSAVYLCASSLARYTEAFFGQGTRLTVV.

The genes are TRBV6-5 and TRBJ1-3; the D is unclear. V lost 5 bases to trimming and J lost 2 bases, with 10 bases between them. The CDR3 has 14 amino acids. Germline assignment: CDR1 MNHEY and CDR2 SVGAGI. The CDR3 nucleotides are TGTGCCAGCAGTCGTCAGATACCTGGAAACACCATATATTTT. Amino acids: CASSRQIPGNTIYF.

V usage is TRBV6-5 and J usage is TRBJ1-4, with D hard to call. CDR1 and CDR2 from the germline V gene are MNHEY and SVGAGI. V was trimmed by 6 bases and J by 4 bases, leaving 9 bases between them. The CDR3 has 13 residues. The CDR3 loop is CASRKGGNEKLFF. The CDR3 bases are TGTGCCAGCAGGAAGGGAGGTAATGAAAAACTGTTTTTT.

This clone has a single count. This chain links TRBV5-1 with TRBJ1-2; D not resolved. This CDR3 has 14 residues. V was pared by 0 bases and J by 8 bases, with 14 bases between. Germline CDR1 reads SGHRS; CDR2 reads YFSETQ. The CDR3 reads CASSLEQSGGGYTF. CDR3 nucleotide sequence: TGCGCCAGCAGCTTGGAGCAATCAGGTGGGGGCTACACCTTC.

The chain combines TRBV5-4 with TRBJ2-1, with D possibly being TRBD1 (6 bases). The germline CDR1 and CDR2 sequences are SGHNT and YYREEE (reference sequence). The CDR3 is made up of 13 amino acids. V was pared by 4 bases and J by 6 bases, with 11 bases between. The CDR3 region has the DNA TGTGCCAGCAGCGTACAGGGTAGCAATGAGCAGTTCTTC. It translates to CASSVQGSNEQFF.

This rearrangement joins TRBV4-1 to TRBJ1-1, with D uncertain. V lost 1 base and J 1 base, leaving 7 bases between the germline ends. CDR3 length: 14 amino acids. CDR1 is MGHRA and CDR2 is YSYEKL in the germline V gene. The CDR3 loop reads CASSQVSRNTEAFF. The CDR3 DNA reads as TGCGCCAGCAGCCAAGTCTCCAGGAACACTGAAGCTTTCTTT.